The next 27 T cell receptor beta chains were all read from a single sample in a study of spatial heterogeneity in lung cancer. Time point of the sample: blood at routine non-recurrence follow-up after resection. Unsorted tumor, nontumor lung tissue or cryopreserved PBMC supplied the whole RNA. Using its own MiXCR run on the 5' RACE reads, TCRdb lists one record per CDR3 protein. The sample has about 120,000 distinct CDR3 sequences, 9.5% to 15% seen once. The sample consisted of PBMCs, taken at follow-up. The receptors come from a male donor with early-stage non-small cell lung cancer.

This clonotype was counted at least ten times. This rearrangement joins TRBV4-3 to TRBJ2-1; 10 bases are shared with TRBD1. The CDR3 has 16 amino acids. V shed 2 bases and J 6 bases; nucleotides not matched to a gene: 7. Germline V lookup: CDR1 LGHNA, CDR2 YSLEER. The CDR3, as DNA: TGCGCCAGCAGCCAACAAACCGGGACAGGGGTCAATGAGCAGTTCTTC. This codes for CASSQQTGTGVNEQFF.

This clonotype was seen at least ten times. The chain is built from TRBV6-5 and TRBJ2-5; D gene unclear. CDR3 size: 13 residues. Deletions cut 3 bases from V and 3 bases from J, with 8 bases between. Per the germline V gene, CDR1 is MNHEY and CDR2 is SVGAGI. This CDR3 reads CASSYSSEETQYF. The CDR3 DNA follows: TGTGCCAGCAGTTATTCGAGCGAAGAGACCCAGTACTTC.

This clonotype was seen repeatedly, ten times or more. The V call is TRBV30, the J call TRBJ1-4; D gene uncertain. V lost 3 bases, J lost 8 bases, and 16 bases lay in between. This CDR3 spans 14 amino acids. The germline V gene has CDR1 GTSNPN and CDR2 SVGIG (reference sequence). Here the CDR3 reads CAWRSSGAGEKLFF. The CDR3 coding sequence is TGTGCCTGGAGGTCGAGTGGCGCCGGGGAAAAACTGTTTTTT.

This clonotype was seen a handful of times. The genes are TRBV11-2 and TRBJ2-7; perhaps TRBD2 as D (5 bases). The V gene lost 2 bases and the J gene lost 6 bases, with 8 bases spanning the gap. The CDR3 has 12 residues. The germline V gene encodes CDR1 SGHAT and CDR2 FQNNGV. DNA for the CDR3: TGTGCCAGCAGCTTAAATGAGGGCGAGCAGTACTTC. Its translation is CASSLNEGEQYF.

As to this clonotype: This may be a read error, as it is one base from a much larger clone. The chain employs TRBV7-2 and TRBJ2-7, with 10 positions matching TRBD1. The germline CDR1 and CDR2 sequences are SGHTA and FQGNSA. V trimming: 6 bases; J trimming: 6 bases; junction bases outside the gene matches: 11. CDR3 size: 15 residues. As DNA, the CDR3 is TGTGCCAGCAGTTTGCGACAGGGGGCACTTAGCGAGCAGTACTTC. Encoded protein: CASSLRQGALSEQYF. Complete variable domain (other parts from reference TRBV7-2 and TRBJ2-7): GAGVSQSPSNKVTEKGKDVELRCDPISGHTALYWYRQSLGQGLEFLIYFQGNSAPDKSGLPSDRFSAERTGGSVSTLTIQRTQQEDSAVYLCASSLRQGALSEQYFGPGTRLTVT.

This clonotype ranks as medium-sized. The chain joins TRBV10-3 to TRBJ2-5, with D possibly TRBD1 on 6 matching bases. The germline CDR1 and CDR2 sequences are ENHRY and SYGVKD. The V and J ends lost 11 bases and 3 bases respectively, with 16 bases between them. The CDR3 has 13 amino acids. The CDR3 DNA is TGTGCCTCCCAGCTCAGGGGCGAAGAGACCCAGTACTTC. This encodes CASQLRGEETQYF.

This sequence joins TRBV12-3 or TRBV12-4 and TRBJ2-7; D is unclear. The CDR3 sequence is 14 residues long. Deletions cut 4 bases from V and 0 bases from J, with 10 bases between. CDR3 nucleotide sequence: TGTGCCAGCAGTTCGAAGTCCAGCTCCTACGAGCAGTACTTC. Translation gives CASSSKSSSYEQYF.

This clonotype showed up just a few times. The chain joins TRBV6-2 or TRBV6-3 to TRBJ1-2, with D unresolved. Germline CDR1 MNHEY, CDR2 SVGEGT. The V end was cut by 6 bases, the J end by 3 bases, with 11 bases between. The CDR3 contains 13 residues. The CDR3 sequence is CASRTVVDYGYTF. The CDR3 nucleotides read TGTGCCAGCAGAACCGTGGTGGACTATGGCTACACCTTC.

The table lists this clonotype with many counts. V and J are TRBV3-1 and TRBJ2-3, with TRBD2 identical over 10 bases. V lost 1 base to trimming and J lost 5 bases; unmatched junction nucleotides: 0. Germline V gene data show CDR1 as LGHDT and CDR2 as YNNKEL (reference sequence). The CDR3 consists of 14 residues. CDR3 amino acids: CASSQGTSGDTQYF. The CDR3 coding sequence is TGTGCCAGCAGCCAAGGGACTAGCGGAGATACGCAGTATTTT.

This clonotype was observed a handful of times. The chain uses TRBV20-1 and TRBJ2-7, with D perhaps matching TRBD1 (5 bases). The V gene's germline CDR1 is DFQATT and CDR2 SNEGSKA (reference sequence). Trimming removed 1 base at V and 9 bases at J, with 19 bases between. The CDR3 consists of 14 residues. This chain's CDR3 is CSARVTGSLRGQYF. The CDR3 DNA is TGCAGTGCTAGAGTCACAGGTTCCCTACGAGGGCAGTACTTC.

This clonotype came up many times. The chain carries TRBV5-1 and TRBJ2-5, with D perhaps assigned TRBD1 or TRBD2 (5 bases each). Between the trimmed V and J ends, which lost 1 base and 5 bases, there was a span of 9 bases. The germline V gene encodes CDR1 SGHRS and CDR2 YFSETQ. This CDR3 is built from 13 residues. The CDR3 bases are TGCGCCAGCAGCTTGTCCTGGGGGGAGACCCAGTACTTC. Translated, it gives CASSLSWGETQYF.

In this sample, this clonotype turned up many times. This rearrangement joins TRBV28 to TRBJ1-1; TRBD1 matches 11 bases. Germline loops: CDR1 MDHEN, CDR2 SYDVKM. V dropped 7 bases and J dropped 5; count of bases not matched to a gene: 3. CDR3 length equals 13 residues. As DNA, the CDR3 is TGTGCCAGCACAAGGGACAGGGGGACTGAAGCTTTCTTT. Amino acid sequence: CASTRDRGTEAFF.

V usage is TRBV20-1 and J usage is TRBJ1-6; 9 bases map to TRBD1. CDR1 and CDR2 (germline): DFQATT, SNEGSKA (reference sequence). The trim removed 1 base at V and 6 bases at J, leaving 1 base unmatched. The length of the CDR3 is 14 residues. The CDR3 nucleotides read TGCAGTGCTAGAGTGGACAGGGGTAATTCACCCCTCCACTTT. It translates to CSARVDRGNSPLHF.

This chain connects TRBV5-4 to TRBJ2-7; D possibly matches TRBD1 or TRBD2 (5 bases each). The CDR3 is 15 amino acids. The V and J ends lost 0 bases and 3 bases respectively, with 13 bases between them. Germline CDR1 and CDR2: SGHNT and YYREEE (reference sequence). The CDR3 sequence: CASSLGGRDLYEQYF. In nucleotides, the CDR3 is TGTGCCAGCAGCTTGGGGGGCCGGGACCTCTACGAGCAGTACTTC.

This clonotype was counted between two and nine times. J is TRBJ1-1 and V is TRBV5-1; the D gene is possibly TRBD1 (6 bases). Per germline, CDR1 SGHRS and CDR2 YFSETQ. V lost 5 bases, J lost 4 bases, and 15 bases lay in between. This CDR3 is built from 14 residues. The CDR3 here is CASSYSGDGTEAFF. In DNA, the CDR3 is TGCGCCAGCAGTTATTCAGGGGACGGCACTGAAGCTTTCTTT.

This sequence joins TRBV12-3 or TRBV12-4 and TRBJ1-2, with TRBD1 matching 7 bases. The trim removed 7 bases at V and 4 bases at J, leaving 21 bases unmatched. The CDR3 loop spans 18 amino acids. The CDR3 protein is CASTKRGPDPRLSYGYTF. The CDR3 region has the DNA TGTGCCAGCACTAAAAGGGGGCCAGACCCCAGACTTAGCTATGGCTACACCTTC.

In nucleotides, the CDR3 is TGTGCCAGCAGCGAACAGGGGACAGGGTATGGCTACACCTTC. Amino acids: CASSEQGTGYGYTF. V gene TRBV9 combines with J gene TRBJ1-2, with 9 bases that match TRBD1. CDR3 length: 14 amino acids. With V trimmed by 3 bases and J by 5 bases, 5 bases remained unmatched. The germline gives CDR1 SGDLS, CDR2 YYNGEE.

The chain couples TRBV18 to TRBJ2-7; a weak D match, TRBD1 (6 bases). Between the trimmed V and J ends, which lost 0 bases and 6 bases, there was a span of 18 bases. The CDR3 has 16 residues. Germline V gives CDR1 KGHSH, CDR2 LQKENI. The CDR3: CASSPPWDKGDAEQYF. DNA for the CDR3: TGTGCCAGCTCACCACCGTGGGACAAGGGGGACGCCGAGCAGTACTTC.

The sample holds a few counts of this clonotype. DNA of the CDR3: TGCGCCAGCAGCGGGGGTCCCCAATACGAGCAGTACTTC. Amino acids: CASSGGPQYEQYF. The J gene is TRBJ2-7, the V gene TRBV5-1; possibly TRBD1 or TRBD2 for D (5 bases each). CDR1 and CDR2 (germline): SGHRS, YFSETQ. The CDR3 is 13 amino acids. With 4 bases removed from V and 4 bases from J, the gap between germline ends came to 12 bases.

This clonotype has a handful of counts. The chain links TRBV3-1 to TRBJ2-3; TRBD2 aligns across 7 bases. Germline V lookup: CDR1 LGHDT, CDR2 YNNKEL (reference sequence). Losses at the gene ends were 1 base for V and 6 bases for J; bases not matched to a gene: 10. This CDR3 region has 16 residues. For the CDR3, the DNA is TGTGCCAGCAGCCAAGGACTAGCTCCTTGGGAGGATACGCAGTATTTT. As protein: CASSQGLAPWEDTQYF.

At least ten counts were recorded for this clonotype. V gene TRBV28 combines with J gene TRBJ1-6; D may be TRBD1 (5 bases). The V gene lost 6 bases and the J gene lost 6 bases, with 9 bases spanning the gap. The CDR3 spans 13 residues. The germline V gene encodes CDR1 MDHEN and CDR2 SYDVKM. CDR3 DNA sequence: TGTGCCAGCAGGCGGGGGAGTAATTCACCCCTCCACTTT. Amino acid sequence: CASRRGSNSPLHF. Full variable domain (outside the CDR3, taken from reference TRBV28 and TRBJ1-6): DVKVTQSSRYLVKRTGEKVFLECVQDMDHENMFWYRQDPGLGLRLIYFSYDVKMKEKGDIPEGYSVSREKKERFSLILESASTNQTSMYLCASRRGSNSPLHFGNGTRLTVT.

This clonotype was counted at least ten times. The chain has TRBV11-2 and TRBJ2-7; D is possibly TRBD1 or TRBD2 (5 bases each). The CDR3 runs to 17 residues. CDR1 SGHAT and CDR2 FQNNGV come from the germline V gene. Trimming stripped 1 base from V and 6 bases from J, with 22 bases between. The CDR3 bases are TGTGCCAGCAGCTTAGTCTCCGGACACCGGGGAATAAGCGAGCAGTACTTC. Translating gives CASSLVSGHRGISEQYF. The full variable domain, in which reference TRBV11-2 and TRBJ2-7 provide the parts outside the CDR3, is EAGVAQSPRYKIIEKRQSVAFWCNPISGHATLYWYQQILGQGPKLLIQFQNNGVVDDSQLPKDRFSAERLKGVDSTLKIQPAKLEDSAVYLCASSLVSGHRGISEQYFGPGTRLTVT.

The chain has TRBV28 and TRBJ1-2, with 9 positions matching TRBD1. CDR3 length: 17 residues. Germline assignment: CDR1 MDHEN and CDR2 SYDVKM. Unmatched junction bases numbered 17, after V lost 4 bases and J lost 8 bases. CDR3 in DNA: TGTGCCAGCAGTTCCCCACAGGGGGCGAAGGGCCAGAGGGGCTACACCTTC. Its translation is CASSSPQGAKGQRGYTF.

The rearrangement links TRBV10-3 to TRBJ2-5; D gene unclear. The CDR3 is made up of 13 amino acids. The germline V and J ends were trimmed by 11 bases and 4 bases, with 17 bases remaining between them. Germline assignment: CDR1 ENHRY and CDR2 SYGVKD. CDR3 coding DNA: TGTGCCGCCTCCTGGGGATTCGGAGAGACCCAGTACTTC. Translated: CAASWGFGETQYF.

This clonotype was seen a few times. The genes are TRBV11-3 and TRBJ1-3; D remains ambiguous. Trimming cost V 4 bases and J 0 bases, with 10 bases left between them. This CDR3 contains 15 residues. The germline V gene has CDR1 SGHNT and CDR2 YENEEA. CDR3 sequence: CASSWRQASGNTIYF. The CDR3 DNA is TGTGCCAGCAGCTGGAGGCAGGCCTCTGGAAACACCATATATTTT.

The sample holds a few counts of this clonotype. The J gene is TRBJ2-3, the V gene TRBV20-1, with 9 nucleotides matching TRBD2. V dropped 7 bases and J dropped 1; count of bases not matched to a gene: 3. Germline V gives CDR1 DFQATT, CDR2 SNEGSKA (reference sequence). The CDR3 has 13 residues. The CDR3 reads CSVKRGGTDTQYF. CDR3 sequence (DNA): TGCAGTGTCAAGCGGGGGGGCACAGATACGCAGTATTTT.

This chain links TRBV12-3 or TRBV12-4 with TRBJ1-3; weak D call: TRBD1 (5 bases). CDR3 length equals 13 residues. Deletions cut 10 bases from V and 4 bases from J, with 14 bases between. The CDR3 bases are TGTGCCACCCGGCGGGGGATGGGAAACACCATATATTTT. The encoded protein is CATRRGMGNTIYF.